This T cell receptor beta chain was obtained from a study of Ad26.COV2.S vaccination and SARS-CoV-2 variants. Turning to the study itself: The vaccine Ad26.COV2.S was put into the muscle once, or twice with 56 days between.

Treatment reported: some 20 received Ad26.COV2.S at low or high dose, single or two shots; about 5 received placebo; per-sample allocation not given. Collection of the samples took place on day 63 after the first injection of vaccine or placebo. Expressing Wuhan-strain SARS-CoV-2 spike, an Ad26 vector served as the vaccine. The CDR3 spans 13 residues. V was cut by 6 bases and J by 4 bases, with 10 bases left in between. Germline V gene sequence: CDR1 LGHNT, CDR2 FRNRAP. As to this clone: Its antigen is not identified.

Clones were sequenced by immunoSEQ multiplex PCR, and TCRdb holds only the in-frame ones, with some missing. The table lists approximately 240,000 clones, 85% to 90% of them singletons. Study results and limitations: Reports say spike-specific CD8+ and CD4+ T cell responses covered substantial breadth after vaccination.

Sequencing was performed on peripheral blood, taken in a trial of Ad26.COV2.S vaccine versus placebo. The receptor was isolated from a person between 18 and 59 years old who received the Ad26.COV2.S COVID-19 vaccine or a placebo. This chain joins TRBV12-5 and TRBJ2-1, with D possibly matching TRBD2 (5 bases). As DNA, the CDR3 is TGTGCTAGTGGCACGACTACTTACAATGAGCAGTTCTTC. Translating it yields CASGTTTYNEQFF.